Included here is one TCR beta chain sequence, with context. V gave up 1 base and J gave up 5 bases; unmatched junction bases: 8. The CDR3 consists of 17 residues. These data belong to a study of blood T cell repertoires in COVID-19. Participant ages covered roughly 18 to 89 years across about two dozen US areas. Produced via immunoSEQ multiplex PCR; TCRdb's table is partial and in-frame only. The sample comprises 220,000 or so clones, around 88% of which are singletons, and roughly 15% rests with the top ten. The chain is built from TRBV6-7 and TRBJ2-2; 9 bases agree with TRBD1. TRBV6-7 is reported as an ORF; its role is uncertain. This receptor was taken from a woman between 50 and 59 years old with acute COVID-19. The sequenced material came from PBMCs or T cells enriched from blood (not recorded which). CDR3 residues: CASSYYYDRGDTGELFF. DNA for the CDR3: TGTGCCAGCAGTTACTACTACGACAGGGGGGATACCGGGGAGCTGTTTTTT.